This T cell receptor beta chain derives from a study of long-term antiretroviral therapy in people with HIV. Assay version v3.0 of immunoSEQ was used, and it was run at survey level. Using immunoSEQ multiplex PCR, the repertoire was profiled, and TCRdb retains in-frame clones only, with some absent. The table shows about 17,000 clones, with about 81% occurring only once. Only a few counts were recorded for this clone. CDR3 size: 12 residues. In germline, CDR1 is SNHLY, CDR2 FYNNEI. V lost 6 bases, J lost 7 bases, and 7 bases lay in between. V is TRBV2 and J is TRBJ1-6; D is ambiguous. This clonotype originated in a man aged 18 to 35 with HIV. The specimen comprised unsorted PBMCs, sampled 0.3 years after starting antiretroviral therapy. DNA for the CDR3: TGTGCCAGCAGGTGGTTAAATTCACCCCTCCACTTT. Translated: CASRWLNSPLHF.